The 18 T cell receptor beta chains below were found in one sample sequenced in a study of T cell clusters in autoimmune cytopenias. Multiplex touch-down PCR amplified TRB using TRB-A and TRB-B pools in one tube. TCRdb re-called the multiplex PCR reads and catalogs CDR3 proteins one per entry, DNA excluded. The repertoire table contains roughly 3,000 distinct CDR3 sequences. Each sample's input was 200 to 300 ng genomic DNA, 38,000 or so genome equivalents. Material: peripheral blood. The source is a human donor with an autoimmune cytopenia or autoimmune hepatitis (not recorded which).

This clonotype counts as medium-sized by frequency. V is TRBV7-2 and J is TRBJ2-1. The length of the CDR3 is 14 residues. In germline, CDR1 is SGHTA, CDR2 FQGNSA. CDR3 amino acids: CASSPLNAVHEQFF.

In terms of frequency, this clonotype is medium-sized. V gene TRBV30 combines with J gene TRBJ2-1; as DNA is missing, the TRBD2 call by TCRdb cannot be tested. CDR1 is GTSNPN and CDR2 is SVGIG in the germline V gene (reference sequence). The CDR3 loop spans 13 amino acids. CDR3 sequence reads: CAWSLREISEQFF.

In terms of frequency, this clonotype is medium-sized. This chain uses TRBV10-3 with TRBJ2-7; TCRdb's D call of TRBD2 is untestable without DNA. CDR3 length: 17 residues. Germline V gene data show CDR1 as ENHRY and CDR2 as SYGVKD. This CDR3 is CAISESKLAGATYEQYF.

Considering frequency, this clonotype is medium-sized. The J gene is TRBJ2-1, the V gene TRBV27; TCRdb lists TRBD2, though no DNA is available to test this call. The germline V gene encodes CDR1 MNHEY and CDR2 SMNVEV (reference sequence). This CDR3 region has 14 residues. The chain's CDR3 is CASTPGLADDEQFF.

Frequency places this clonotype as medium-sized. The gene calls are TRBV29-1 and TRBJ2-1; TCRdb gives TRBD1 as the D gene, but with no DNA this cannot be confirmed. This CDR3 spans 18 amino acids. From germline, CDR1 is SQVTM and CDR2 ANQGSEA. CDR3 protein: CSVDPPEGAIQVYNEQFF.

Measured by frequency, this clonotype is medium-sized. Here the CDR3 reads CASRGVRGRKGEQFF. V gene TRBV27 combines with J gene TRBJ2-1; TCRdb's D gene call, TRBD2, goes unchecked for lack of DNA. Germline lookup yields CDR1 MNHEY and CDR2 SMNVEV (reference sequence). The CDR3 totals 15 residues.

Measured by frequency, this clonotype is medium-sized. The rearrangement joins TRBV5-1 to TRBJ1-1. Germline loops: CDR1 SGHRS, CDR2 YFSETQ. The CDR3 has 13 residues. This CDR3 is CASSFIGNTEAFF. Drawing the rest from reference TRBV5-1 and TRBJ1-1, the complete variable domain is KAGVTQTPRYLIKTRGQQVTLSCSPISGHRSVSWYQQTPGQGLQFLFEYFSETQRNKGNFPGRFSGRQFSNSRSEMNVSTLELGDSALYLCASSFIGNTEAFFGQGTRLTVV.

By frequency, this clonotype registers medium-sized (0.01 to 0.1%). The chain links TRBV12-3 or TRBV12-4 to TRBJ2-1; TCRdb calls TRBD1, which cannot be checked without DNA. The CDR3 is 12 residues long. The chain's CDR3 is CASGGSYNEQFF.

According to its frequency, this clonotype is medium-sized. The chain joins TRBV27 to TRBJ2-1. This CDR3 is built from 15 residues. Germline lookup yields CDR1 MNHEY and CDR2 SMNVEV (reference sequence). CDR3 residues: CASSLELSSYNEQFF.

According to its frequency, this clonotype is medium-sized (0.01 to 0.1%). This chain joins TRBV6-2 or TRBV6-3 and TRBJ1-1. The germline CDR1 and CDR2 sequences are MNHEY and SVGEGT. The CDR3 sequence is 15 residues long. The CDR3 sequence: CASSYRPAESTEAFF.

Considering frequency, this clonotype is medium-sized (0.01 to 0.1%). The CDR3 here is CSVGVAGRYEQYF. The gene calls are TRBV29-1 and TRBJ2-7; the D gene TCRdb calls, TRBD2, cannot be checked with no DNA. Germline V gene lookup returns CDR1 SQVTM and CDR2 ANQGSEA. This CDR3 contains 13 residues.

This clonotype is deemed medium-sized (0.01 to 0.1%) by its frequency. The chain has TRBV12-3 or TRBV12-4 and TRBJ1-2; TCRdb calls TRBD1, which cannot be checked without DNA. This CDR3 is 13 amino acids long. CDR3 sequence reads: CASSLSTGNGYTF.

Considering frequency, this clonotype is medium-sized (0.01 to 0.1%). The chain joins TRBV12-3 or TRBV12-4 to TRBJ2-3; the D gene TCRdb calls, TRBD2, cannot be checked with no DNA. The CDR3 loop spans 16 amino acids. This CDR3 is CASSELAPISTDTQYF.

According to its frequency, this clonotype is medium-sized. The chain combines TRBV7-9 with TRBJ2-7. This CDR3 spans 15 amino acids. Germline V gene sequence: CDR1 SEHNR, CDR2 FQNEAQ (reference sequence). CDR3 region: CASSSEVGDSYEQYF.

According to its frequency, this clonotype is medium-sized (0.01 to 0.1%). The CDR3 region is CSVPPDLSYGYTF. This chain connects TRBV20-1 to TRBJ1-2; TCRdb proposes TRBD1, but this gene call is untestable without DNA. CDR1 DFQATT and CDR2 SNEGSKA come from the germline V gene (reference sequence). CDR3 length: 13 amino acids.

By frequency, this clonotype registers large. The genes are TRBV29-1 and TRBJ2-7. Germline V gene lookup returns CDR1 SQVTM and CDR2 ANQGSEA. This CDR3 spans 13 amino acids. CDR3 region: CSVEVADYYEQYF.

This clonotype ranks as medium-sized (0.01 to 0.1%) in terms of frequency. The chain joins TRBV27 to TRBJ1-5. Germline V gene data show CDR1 as MNHEY and CDR2 as SMNVEV (reference sequence). The CDR3 is 15 amino acids. The CDR3 protein is CASSLGGRGNQPQHF.

This clonotype is identified as medium-sized from frequency. The rearrangement joins TRBV7-2 to TRBJ2-1. Germline lookup yields CDR1 SGHTA and CDR2 FQGNSA. The CDR3 spans 15 residues. Here the CDR3 reads CASSPDRGSYNEQFF.